This T cell receptor beta chain was recorded in a study of blood T cell repertoires in COVID-19. Deletions cut 3 bases from V and 4 bases from J, with 13 bases between. This CDR3 comprises 15 residues. CDR1 and CDR2 from the germline V gene are LGHDT and YNNKEL (reference sequence). Sequencing was performed with immunoSEQ multiplex PCR; in TCRdb, only in-frame clones are kept and a portion is missing. Here the sample spans tens of thousands of clones, around 82% being singletons. V usage is TRBV3-1 (or the pseudogene TRBV3-2) and J usage is TRBJ1-3, with TRBD1 as a possible D gene (6 bases). This TCR derives from a man aged 50 or older with active COVID-19. Sequencing was done on a sample of peripheral blood. DNA for the CDR3: TGTGCCAGCAGCCACCGGGACATCTCAGGAAACACCATATATTTT. Translation: CASSHRDISGNTIYF.